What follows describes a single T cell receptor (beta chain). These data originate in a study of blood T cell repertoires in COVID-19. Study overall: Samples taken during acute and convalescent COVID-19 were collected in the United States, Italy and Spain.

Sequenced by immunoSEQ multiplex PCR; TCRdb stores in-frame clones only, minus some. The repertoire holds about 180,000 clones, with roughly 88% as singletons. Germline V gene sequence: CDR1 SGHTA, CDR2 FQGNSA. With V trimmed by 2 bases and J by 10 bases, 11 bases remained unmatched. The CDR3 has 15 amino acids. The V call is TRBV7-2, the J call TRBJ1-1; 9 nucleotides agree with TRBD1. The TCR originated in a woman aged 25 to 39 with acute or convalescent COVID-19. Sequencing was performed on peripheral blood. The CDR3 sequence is CASSLNSPRQGVAFF. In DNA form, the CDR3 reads TGTGCCAGCAGCTTAAATTCCCCGCGACAGGGGGTAGCTTTCTTT.